A single sample is the source of the 31 T cell receptor beta chains below, sequenced in a study of shared clonotypes between healthy human individuals. Data came from immunoSEQ multiplex PCR; TCRdb stores just in-frame clones and leaves some out. The sample lists about 1,800,000 clones, approximately 95% occurring once. Naive CD8 cells, CD45RO-negative and positively selected for CCR7, excluded terminally differentiated effector memory CD45RA+ cells. Sequencing used naive CD8+ T cells sorted from blood. These receptors were taken from a man aged 18 to 30 in good health.

The chain combines TRBV15 with TRBJ2-1; D is perhaps TRBD2 (5 bases). CDR1 is LNHNV, CDR2 YYDKDF, per germline (reference sequence). The V end lost 0 bases, the J end lost 8 bases, and 11 bases lay between the germline ends. This CDR3 contains 14 residues. CDR3 loop: CATSRDPRVDEQFF. DNA for the CDR3: TGTGCCACCAGCAGAGATCCGAGGGTGGATGAGCAGTTCTTC. Full variable domain (outside the CDR3, taken from reference TRBV15 and TRBJ2-1): DAMVIQNPRYQVTQFGKPVTLSCSQTLNHNVMYWYQQKSSQAPKLLFHYYDKDFNNEADTPDNFQSRRPNTSFCFLDIRSPGLGDTAMYLCATSRDPRVDEQFFGPGTRLTVL.

This clone was found once. The genes are TRBV6-5 and TRBJ2-5; 7 bases map to TRBD1. The J call could be wrong; TRBJ2-7 is a better fit for the DNA end. The CDR3 runs 12 residues. Germline lookup yields CDR1 MNHEY and CDR2 SVGAGI. CDR3: CASSPGGYEQYF. The CDR3 DNA is TGTGCCAGCAGTCCAGGGGGCTACGAGCAGTACTTC.

CDR3 nucleotides: TGTGCCAGCACCGACAGGGGAACCTACAATGAGCAGTTCTTC. Protein product: CASTDRGTYNEQFF. The chain couples TRBV5-6 to TRBJ2-1; 8 bases fit TRBD1. Germline V gene lookup returns CDR1 SGHDT and CDR2 YYEEEE. This CDR3 contains 14 residues. V lost 6 bases, J lost 2 bases, and 4 bases stayed unmatched.

The CDR3 DNA reads as TGTGCCAGCTCCCAAGGGACGGATAGCAATCAGCCCCAGCATTTT. This translates into CASSQGTDSNQPQHF. The genes are TRBV7-2 and TRBJ1-5, with D possibly TRBD1 on 5 matching bases. The V end lost 8 bases, the J end lost 0 bases, and 14 bases lay between the germline ends. CDR1 SGHTA and CDR2 FQGNSA come from the germline V gene. The CDR3 length is 15 residues.

The chain has TRBV27 and TRBJ2-7; 14 bases match TRBD2. Per germline, CDR1 MNHEY and CDR2 SMNVEV (reference sequence). The CDR3 is 16 amino acids. Losses at the gene ends were 3 bases for V and 7 bases for J; bases not matched to a gene: 8. DNA of the CDR3: TGTGCCAGCAGTTTGGGCTGGGGACTAGCGGGGGAGGAGCAGTACTTC. It yields the protein CASSLGWGLAGEEQYF.

The rearrangement joins TRBV7-9 to TRBJ2-4; no clear D gene. The CDR3 loop spans 17 amino acids. The germline CDR1 and CDR2 sequences are SEHNR and FQNEAQ (reference sequence). Trimming removed 1 base from V and 4 bases from J, with 17 bases in between. The CDR3 reads CASSLDVYGQEKNIQYF. Here the CDR3 DNA reads TGTGCCAGCAGCTTAGATGTTTATGGGCAGGAAAAAAACATTCAGTACTTC.

This clone was detected only once. This CDR3 is CASSTAGSNTGELFF. The CDR3 nucleotides read TGTGCCAGCAGCACAGCGGGCTCGAACACCGGGGAGCTGTTTTTT. The chain links TRBV9 to TRBJ2-2; a possible D gene is TRBD2 (6 bases). The CDR3 extends over 15 amino acids. Trimming left V 4 bases short and J 0 bases short, with 10 bases between. Germline CDR1 SGDLS, CDR2 YYNGEE.

This chain connects TRBV30 to TRBJ2-5, with 12 positions matching TRBD2. J lost 5 bases, V lost 1 base, and 5 bases had no gene match. Germline values: CDR1 GTSNPN, CDR2 SVGIG (reference sequence). This CDR3 contains 15 residues. The CDR3 protein is CAWSGLGLAGETQYF. The DNA for the CDR3 is TGTGCCTGGAGTGGACTTGGACTAGCGGGGGAGACCCAGTACTTC.

The chain links TRBV4-1 to TRBJ2-5; 10 bases are a match to TRBD2. V lost 0 bases, J lost 4 bases, and 5 bases stayed unmatched. This CDR3 spans 16 amino acids. Germline lookup yields CDR1 MGHRA and CDR2 YSYEKL. Here the CDR3 reads CASSQEVAGGGETQYF. CDR3 DNA: TGCGCCAGCAGCCAAGAAGTAGCGGGAGGAGGAGAGACCCAGTACTTC.

J is TRBJ2-1 and V is TRBV27; tentatively, D is TRBD1 (6 bases). The germline CDR1 and CDR2 sequences are MNHEY and SMNVEV (reference sequence). The V end was cut by 1 base, the J end by 5 bases, with 9 bases between. The CDR3 spans 14 residues. CDR3 nucleotide sequence: TGTGCCAGCAGTTTATGGGGGCCCCACAATGAGCAGTTCTTC. This codes for CASSLWGPHNEQFF.

The V call is TRBV6-1, the J call TRBJ2-2; D remains unclear. V lost 8 bases to trimming and J lost 3 bases, with 4 bases between them. In germline, CDR1 is MNHNS, CDR2 SASEGT. CDR3 length: 11 amino acids. The CDR3 is CASQYTGELFF. The DNA for the CDR3 is TGTGCCAGCCAGTACACCGGGGAGCTGTTTTTT.

This sequence joins TRBV7-6 and TRBJ2-2; no clear D gene. The V gene's germline CDR1 is SGHVS and CDR2 FNYEAQ. Between the trimmed V and J ends, which lost 1 base and 4 bases, there was a span of 7 bases. The CDR3 consists of 14 residues. CDR3 region: CASSLVGATGELFF. The CDR3 bases are TGTGCCAGCAGCTTAGTGGGTGCCACCGGGGAGCTGTTTTTT.

V and J are TRBV5-6 and TRBJ2-7; D might be TRBD2 (5 bases). This CDR3 is built from 16 residues. Germline V gene sequence: CDR1 SGHDT, CDR2 YYEEEE. V was trimmed by 0 bases and J by 3 bases, leaving 16 bases between them. CDR3 protein: CASSLDEGLSYYEQYF. The CDR3, as DNA: TGTGCCAGCAGCTTGGATGAGGGCCTCTCCTACTACGAGCAGTACTTC.

The CDR3 DNA sequence: TGTGCCAGCAGCTATAGTTCAGAGACTAGCGGGAGGGTCAGTGAGCAGTTCTTC. This encodes CASSYSSETSGRVSEQFF. The V gene is TRBV9, the J gene TRBJ2-1; TRBD2 aligns across 14 bases. Losses at the gene ends were 4 bases for V and 9 bases for J; bases not matched to a gene: 15. The germline gives CDR1 SGDLS, CDR2 YYNGEE. The CDR3 runs to 18 residues.

This clone came up a few times. Other DNA sequences within the sample encode an identical CDR3. The V gene is TRBV13, the J gene TRBJ1-5, with unresolved D. This CDR3 region has 12 residues. Germline lookup yields CDR1 PRHDT and CDR2 FYEKMQ (reference sequence). Trimming cost V 0 bases and J 7 bases, with 4 bases left between them. The CDR3 DNA sequence: TGTGCCAGCAGCTTAGGTGGGCAGCCCCAGCATTTT. The encoded protein is CASSLGGQPQHF.

Details on this clone: The junction does not match germline at one end; this may be a read error. This rearrangement joins TRBV4-1 to TRBJ2-1; possibly TRBD1 for D (5 bases). Germline CDR1 is MGHRA and CDR2 is YSYEKL. This CDR3 spans 16 amino acids. As DNA, the CDR3 is TGCGCCAGCAACCAAGAGCAGGGCCCTACCTACAATGAGCAGTTCTTC. Translating gives CASNQEQGPTYNEQFF.

This chain joins TRBV30 and TRBJ2-2; D may match TRBD1 or TRBD2 (5 bases each). Looked up from germline, CDR1 is GTSNPN and CDR2 is SVGIG (reference sequence). Trimming removed 3 bases from V and 4 bases from J, with 9 bases in between. This CDR3 is built from 13 residues. The CDR3 nucleotides are TGTGCCTGGAGCGGGGACCTCACCGGGGAGCTGTTTTTT. Residues: CAWSGDLTGELFF.

CDR3 sequence: CASSDGPYEQYF. CDR3 coding DNA: TGTGCCAGCAGTGACGGACCCTACGAGCAGTACTTC. V gene TRBV6-1 combines with J gene TRBJ2-7; no reliable D call. V was trimmed by 3 bases and J by 2 bases, leaving 5 bases between them. CDR3 size: 12 residues. Germline V gene data show CDR1 as MNHNS and CDR2 as SASEGT.

V and J are TRBV5-6 and TRBJ2-7; D is unclear. This CDR3 comprises 13 residues. V was clipped by 0 bases and J by 5 bases, with 9 bases between them. Germline V gives CDR1 SGHDT, CDR2 YYEEEE. The CDR3 nucleotides read TGTGCCAGCAGCTTGGTCGTGGACCACGAGCAGTACTTC. It yields the protein CASSLVVDHEQYF.

The V and J genes are TRBV11-2 and TRBJ2-1; TRBD1 matches at 7 bases. The length of the CDR3 is 15 residues. Per germline, CDR1 SGHAT and CDR2 FQNNGV. Trimming at V came to 4 bases and at J to 5 bases, leaving 8 bases not matched to a gene. CDR3 residues: CASSYRDRLNNEQFF. The CDR3, as DNA: TGTGCCAGCAGCTACCGGGACAGACTCAACAATGAGCAGTTCTTC.

Here the CDR3 reads CSVGGATEAFF. DNA of the CDR3: TGCAGCGTTGGGGGGGCGACTGAAGCTTTCTTT. This chain uses TRBV29-1 with TRBJ1-1; weak D call: TRBD1 (6 bases). Looked up from germline, CDR1 is SQVTM and CDR2 is ANQGSEA. The CDR3 covers 11 residues. The V and J ends lost 4 bases and 5 bases respectively, with 8 bases between them.

This chain uses TRBV6-5 with TRBJ2-5; D is possibly TRBD2 (5 bases). CDR1 is MNHEY, CDR2 SVGAGI, per germline. The CDR3 sequence is 13 residues long. V lost 3 bases and J lost 9, with 14 bases in between. DNA for the CDR3: TGTGCCAGCAGTTATGGAGAGGGCGGGCCCCAGTACTTC. Protein product: CASSYGEGGPQYF.

The chain couples TRBV12-5 to TRBJ2-7; TRBD1 is a possible D gene (5 bases). The ends were cut back, 1 base at V and 2 bases at J, with 9 bases in the middle. The CDR3 consists of 14 residues. Germline V gene data show CDR1 as LGHNT and CDR2 as FRNRAP. The DNA for the CDR3 is TGTGCTAGTGGTTTGGAAGACAGCCCCTACGAGCAGTACTTC. Translating it yields CASGLEDSPYEQYF.

The chain uses TRBV7-6 and TRBJ2-1; a possible D gene is TRBD2 (7 bases). V lost 5 bases to trimming and J lost 6 bases, with 17 bases between them. Germline lookup yields CDR1 SGHVS and CDR2 FNYEAQ. This CDR3 comprises 15 residues. The CDR3 loop is CASSQGRGASNEQFF. In DNA, the CDR3 is TGTGCCAGCAGCCAGGGGAGGGGGGCAAGCAATGAGCAGTTCTTC.

V usage is TRBV15 and J usage is TRBJ1-5; D is uncertain. The V end was cut by 0 bases, the J end by 6 bases, with 12 bases between. In germline, CDR1 is LNHNV, CDR2 YYDKDF (reference sequence). The CDR3 sequence is 15 residues long. CDR3: CATSRDRGGSQPQHF. The DNA of the CDR3 is TGTGCCACCAGCAGAGATCGTGGAGGGTCTCAGCCCCAGCATTTT.

The CDR3 reads CASSLGAGTEQYF. The CDR3 coding sequence is TGTGCCAGCAGCTTAGGGGCAGGGACCGAGCAGTACTTC. V gene TRBV11-2 combines with J gene TRBJ2-7; D may match TRBD1 or TRBD2 (5 bases each). Germline CDR1 and CDR2: SGHAT and FQNNGV. Trimming cost V 1 base and J 6 bases, with 10 bases left between them. The CDR3 is made up of 13 amino acids. The whole variable domain, remainder taken from reference TRBV11-2 and TRBJ2-7, is EAGVAQSPRYKIIEKRQSVAFWCNPISGHATLYWYQQILGQGPKLLIQFQNNGVVDDSQLPKDRFSAERLKGVDSTLKIQPAKLEDSAVYLCASSLGAGTEQYFGPGTRLTVT.

The chain has TRBV27 and TRBJ1-5; the D is unclear. The CDR3 runs 13 residues. V lost 5 bases and J 4 bases, leaving 9 bases between the germline ends. The germline gives CDR1 MNHEY, CDR2 SMNVEV (reference sequence). The DNA for the CDR3 is TGTGCCAGCAGTCTTTGGTGGAATCAGCCCCAGCATTTT. Translated, it gives CASSLWWNQPQHF.

The CDR3, as DNA: TGTGCCAGCAGCGGTATAGGCTTGAACACTGAAGCTTTCTTT. It encodes CASSGIGLNTEAFF. This chain uses TRBV6-1 with TRBJ1-1, with no clear D. The length of the CDR3 is 14 residues. V was shortened by 6 bases and J by 0 bases, with 11 bases between the two germline ends. The germline CDR1 and CDR2 sequences are MNHNS and SASEGT.

The chain combines TRBV29-1 with TRBJ2-1; D gene uncertain. The CDR3 contains 12 residues. In germline, CDR1 is SQVTM, CDR2 ANQGSEA. V lost 7 bases and J lost 7, with 14 bases in between. The CDR3 sequence is CSALFLPNEQFF. The DNA of the CDR3 is TGCAGCGCTCTATTCCTTCCTAATGAGCAGTTCTTC.

V gene TRBV11-2 combines with J gene TRBJ2-7; TRBD2 matches at 10 bases. The germline gives CDR1 SGHAT, CDR2 FQNNGV. The CDR3 is 15 amino acids. The junction had 5 bases not matched to a gene; V was cut back by 1 base and J by 5 bases. Written as DNA, the CDR3 is TGTGCCAGCAGCTTAGTGACTAGCGGGTTCAACGAGCAGTACTTC. It is translated as CASSLVTSGFNEQYF.

The chain uses TRBV27 and TRBJ1-2; TRBD1 is a possible D gene (5 bases). Germline CDR1 MNHEY, CDR2 SMNVEV (reference sequence). Trimming cost V 5 bases and J 4 bases, with 11 bases left between them. The CDR3 sequence is 13 residues long. The CDR3 here is CASSPGHGYGYTF. DNA of the CDR3: TGTGCCAGCAGTCCAGGACACGGCTATGGCTACACCTTC.